The 20 T cell receptor beta chains reported below all come from one sample, sequenced in a study of spatial heterogeneity in lung cancer. Sample time point: blood at routine non-recurrence follow-up after resection. No cells were sorted before sequencing. The whole RNA sequenced was extracted from tumor, nontumor lung or frozen PBMC. Using its own MiXCR run on the 5' RACE reads, TCRdb lists one record per CDR3 protein. The sample lists more than 95,000 distinct CDR3 sequences, 12% occurring once. The sample here was PBMCs, taken at follow-up. These TCRs come from a male donor with early-stage non-small cell lung cancer.

The chain carries TRBV12-3 or TRBV12-4 and TRBJ1-4; a weak D match, TRBD1 (6 bases). Trimming shortened V by 5 bases and J by 7 bases, and 14 bases separated the two germline ends. CDR3 length: 14 amino acids. The CDR3 sequence: CASSQWGQVEKLFF. The DNA of the CDR3 is TGTGCCAGCAGTCAATGGGGGCAAGTTGAAAAACTGTTTTTT.

The chain employs TRBV20-1 and TRBJ1-2; 9 bases fit TRBD1. Germline CDR1 reads DFQATT; CDR2 reads SNEGSKA (reference sequence). CDR3 length: 14 residues. The V segment lost 7 bases and the J segment 4 bases; nucleotides outside the gene matches: 10. The CDR3 sequence: CSVVGQGYGYGYTF. As DNA, the CDR3 is TGCAGTGTCGTGGGACAGGGTTACGGCTATGGCTACACCTTC.

This sequence joins TRBV7-2 and TRBJ1-2, with TRBD1 as a possible D gene (5 bases). CDR3 length: 14 residues. CDR1 is SGHTA, CDR2 FQGNSA, per germline. V lost 2 bases to trimming and J lost 3 bases, with 10 bases between them. The CDR3, as DNA: TGTGCCAGCAGCTTACGCAGGGCGGACTATGGCTACACCTTC. Amino acid sequence: CASSLRRADYGYTF.

This clonotype appeared many times. The rearrangement links TRBV6-6 to TRBJ1-3, with D uncertain. The germline V gene encodes CDR1 MNHNY and CDR2 SVGAGI (reference sequence). V lost 1 base and J lost 6, with 7 bases in between. The CDR3 is 13 amino acids. Here the CDR3 DNA reads TGTGCCAGCAGTTACTACGCGGAAAACACCATATATTTT. This sequence encodes CASSYYAENTIYF.

J is TRBJ1-1 and V is TRBV28; maybe TRBD1 (6 bases). This CDR3 spans 14 amino acids. Trimming shortened V by 2 bases and J by 1 base, and 8 bases separated the two germline ends. Germline CDR1 MDHEN, CDR2 SYDVKM. CDR3 DNA sequence: TGTGCCAGCAGTTTAGTGACAGGGAACACTGAAGCTTTCTTT. Its translation is CASSLVTGNTEAFF.

On this clonotype itself: The junction shows a germline mismatch at one end, possibly a read error. This chain connects TRBV7-7 to TRBJ1-5, with 8 bases lining up with TRBD1. The CDR3 is made up of 17 amino acids. Germline values: CDR1 SSHAT, CDR2 FNYEAQ (reference sequence). The CDR3 region is CASSLSGEGQDNQPQHF. The CDR3 DNA reads TGTGCTAGCAGCTTAAGCGGGGAGGGACAGGACAATCAGCCCCAGCATTTT.

This rearrangement joins TRBV28 to TRBJ2-2; 8 nucleotides agree with TRBD1. The CDR3 loop spans 17 amino acids. Unmatched junction bases numbered 17, after V lost 11 bases and J lost 3 bases. The germline V gene encodes CDR1 MDHEN and CDR2 SYDVKM. The CDR3 loop is CAARVPSGGGHTGELFF. CDR3 sequence (DNA): TGTGCCGCCAGAGTCCCATCAGGGGGCGGTCACACCGGGGAGCTGTTTTTT. The full variable domain, rest sourced from reference TRBV28 and TRBJ2-2, is DVKVTQSSRYLVKRTGEKVFLECVQDMDHENMFWYRQDPGLGLRLIYFSYDVKMKEKGDIPEGYSVSREKKERFSLILESASTNQTSMYLCAARVPSGGGHTGELFFGEGSRLTVL.

This clonotype has more than one count but fewer than ten. The chain has TRBV27 and TRBJ2-7; 9 nucleotides align to TRBD1. The CDR3 runs 14 residues. Germline V CDR1 and CDR2: MNHEY, SMNVEV (reference sequence). With 4 bases clipped from V and 6 bases from J, the junction kept 7 bases outside the gene matches. The CDR3 is CASSYRDRVGEQYF. The DNA for the CDR3 is TGTGCCAGCAGTTACCGGGACAGGGTTGGCGAGCAGTACTTC.

The chain is built from TRBV6-5 and TRBJ1-6; D not certain. The CDR3 consists of 15 residues. Looked up from germline, CDR1 is MNHEY and CDR2 is SVGAGI. V lost 2 bases to trimming and J lost 8 bases, with 13 bases between them. The chain's CDR3 is CASSYRRPPHSPLHF. Here the CDR3 DNA reads TGTGCCAGCAGTTACCGGAGGCCCCCACATTCACCCCTCCACTTT.

This clonotype came up a few times. The V gene is TRBV28, the J gene TRBJ1-1, with D unresolved. The germline V gene has CDR1 MDHEN and CDR2 SYDVKM. The V end lost 3 bases, the J end lost 5 bases, and 10 bases lay between the germline ends. CDR3 size: 13 residues. CDR3 amino acids: CASSLLSGTEAFF. CDR3 coding DNA: TGTGCCAGCAGTTTGTTAAGTGGGACTGAAGCTTTCTTT.

J is TRBJ1-5 and V is TRBV4-1; perhaps TRBD1 as D (5 bases). Germline-derived CDR1 and CDR2 are MGHRA and YSYEKL. There are 16 residues in the CDR3. V was clipped by 1 base and J by 2 bases, with 12 bases between them. For the CDR3, the DNA is TGCGCCAGCAGCCAAGTACAGGTATTGGGCAATCAGCCCCAGCATTTT. Translated, it gives CASSQVQVLGNQPQHF.

This clonotype appeared a few times. CDR3 loop: CASSVLYQGADTQYF. The CDR3 DNA follows: TGTGCCAGCAGCGTACTTTACCAGGGCGCAGATACGCAGTATTTT. The V call is TRBV9, the J call TRBJ2-3, with D possibly matching TRBD1 (5 bases). Germline V gives CDR1 SGDLS, CDR2 YYNGEE. The CDR3 has 15 amino acids. V lost 1 base to trimming and J lost 4 bases, with 13 bases between them.

This clonotype showed up just a few times. This chain connects TRBV12-3 or TRBV12-4 to TRBJ2-1; 11 bases match TRBD2. The length of the CDR3 is 17 residues. V shed 2 bases and J 0 bases; nucleotides not matched to a gene: 3. For the CDR3, the DNA is TGTGCCAGCAGTTTATTAGCGGGGGGGATCTCCTACAATGAGCAGTTCTTC. Residues: CASSLLAGGISYNEQFF.

For this clonotype: One base away lies a much larger clone, so this may be a sequencing read error. The genes are TRBV29-1 and TRBJ1-5; a possible D gene is TRBD1 (5 bases). In germline, CDR1 is SQVTM, CDR2 ANQGSEA. This CDR3 comprises 13 residues. CDR3 coding DNA: TGCAGCGTTGGGCGGGACGCCAATCAGCCCCAGCGTTTT. This codes for CSVGRDANQPQRF.

In its sample, this clonotype was seen many times. The rearrangement joins TRBV4-1 to TRBJ2-3; perhaps TRBD2 as D (7 bases). Trimming took off 1 base at V and 1 base at J, with 9 bases between the two ends. Germline loops: CDR1 MGHRA, CDR2 YSYEKL. The length of the CDR3 is 15 residues. The CDR3 DNA reads as TGCGCCAGCAGCCAAGCGGGGGGCGGCACAGATACGCAGTATTTT. Protein product: CASSQAGGGTDTQYF.

This clonotype was recorded a few times. The rearrangement uses TRBV3-1 and TRBJ1-2; 9 positions match TRBD1. The germline CDR1 and CDR2 sequences are LGHDT and YNNKEL (reference sequence). Trimming removed 8 bases from V and 4 bases from J; junction bases left unmatched: 8. The CDR3 consists of 14 residues. The DNA of the CDR3 is TGTGCCAGCTTCGGTAACAGGGGGCCCTATGGCTACACCTTC. It yields the protein CASFGNRGPYGYTF.

The chain couples TRBV7-8 to TRBJ1-4; D perhaps matches TRBD1 (6 bases). With 1 base removed from V and 8 bases from J, the gap between germline ends came to 14 bases. This CDR3 comprises 15 residues. Germline V gene data show CDR1 as SGHVS and CDR2 as FQNEAQ. Here the CDR3 DNA reads TGTGCCAGCAGCTTAGGCACAGGGATTAACGAAAAACTGTTTTTT. Translated: CASSLGTGINEKLFF.

V is TRBV4-2 and J is TRBJ2-5; D gene uncertain. CDR1 is LGHNA, CDR2 YNFKEQ, per germline. The germline V and J ends were trimmed by 0 bases and 5 bases, with 7 bases remaining between them. The CDR3 covers 13 residues. The CDR3 DNA reads TGTGCCAGCAGCCAAGATCACGGGGAGACCCAGTACTTC. Translating it yields CASSQDHGETQYF.

This clonotype was seen at least ten times. This chain uses TRBV5-1 with TRBJ2-1; 7 bases align to TRBD1. J was trimmed by 4 bases and V by 6 bases; bases with no gene match: 4. This CDR3 has 13 amino acids. Per germline, CDR1 SGHRS and CDR2 YFSETQ. The CDR3 loop reads CASNGDSYNEQFF. CDR3 DNA sequence: TGCGCCAGCAATGGGGACAGTTACAATGAGCAGTTCTTC.

This clonotype was observed a few times. The genes are TRBV5-6 and TRBJ1-2; D unresolved. This CDR3 has 11 amino acids. Germline CDR1 and CDR2: SGHDT and YYEEEE. V was clipped by 4 bases and J by 8 bases, with 9 bases between them. Here the CDR3 DNA reads TGTGCCAGCAGCGTAGAAGGCGGCTACACCTTC. Amino acid sequence: CASSVEGGYTF.